This paragraph covers one TCR beta chain sequence. Its cognate antigen has yet to be identified. This specimen belongs to a study of monozygotic twins with inflammatory bowel disease (dated by TCRdb to the late 2010s). The study in broad terms: A total of roughly 28 monozygotic twin pairs were included in the full study, comprising nine German pairs (four IBD-concordant, five IBD-discordant) and 19 IBD-discordant Danish pairs. Within discordant pairs, disease-associated traits were sought mainly by comparing IBD patients with their genetically identical healthy co-twins. Each individual had, on average, about 151 000 unique TCRalpha sequences and 181 000 unique TCRbeta sequences available for analysis. What the work shows at the level of the full study, not this receptor alone: Fewer clonotypes were shared with other individuals by IBD patients than by healthy twins, most markedly in patients showing signs of disease activity. The analysis was unable to tell different T cell subtypes apart. No single strong signal or clonotype linked to IBD turned up in the results, so the idea that one exists was not supported. No difference in repertoire similarity was observed between concordant and discordant twins, possibly owing to limited statistical power. Background noise and inter-individual variability may have been introduced into the repertoires by the differing immunosuppressive treatments among patients. IBD patients had lower TCRbeta repertoire diversity, measured by the inverse Simpson index, than their healthy co-twins.

From a lookup of the germline V gene, CDR1 and CDR2 are KGHDR and SFDVKD. There are 17 amino acids in the CDR3, from cysteine to phenylalanine inclusive. No DNA has been recorded. Library prep was done by 5' RACE. Each TCR library was prepared from about 4,000 ng of total RNA. cDNA was synthesized with SMARTScribe reverse transcriptase in eight separate reactions per sample. During cDNA synthesis, template switching introduced unique molecular identifiers that contained a 6-nucleotide sample barcode. Two nested PCRs of approximately 16 and 10 cycles amplified the TCRalpha and TCRbeta cDNA, and bead purification followed each PCR. Before amplification, the cDNA was treated with uracil DNA-glycosylase and purified using the QIAquick PCR purification kit. The second PCR was the step at which Illumina TruSeq-compatible adapters and sample-specific barcodes were added. TapeStation and Qubit were used to check library quality and concentration, and 5 to 6.5 ng of each library was pooled. Sequencing of the pooled libraries was done on an Illumina HiSeq2500 single-index Rapid Run using custom sequencing primers and 2 x 100 bp reads. The authors' pipeline ran thus. UMI-based consensus assembly with MiGEC version 1.2.6 was used to correct PCR and sequencing errors. MiXCR version 2.1.1 was used to carry out V(D)J alignment, clonotype assembly and CDR3 extraction. To normalise gene usage, clonotype sharing and MAIT/NKT TCR abundance, the top 1000, 10 000 and 20 000 clonotypes in each sample were analysed. After downsampling to 27 000 UMIs, diversity was calculated as the inverse Simpson index using the vegan R package. Paired Mann-Whitney U tests on discordant twin pairs were used, with Benjamini-Hochberg multiple-testing correction. Each CDR3 protein sequence appears as one entry after TCRdb reprocessed the reads, and no DNA is included. The V and J calls, along with clone size, are taken from TCRdb and not from the paper's own processing. This sample's table lists 150,000 to 200,000 distinct CDR3 sequences. In total, the top ten clones hold under 3.5% of the sample.

An approximately 2.5 ml peripheral blood sample was drawn into PAXgene tubes per donor and stored at -80°C. Total RNA was isolated from whole blood with the PAXgene blood miRNA kit on an automated QIAcube, without T cell sorting. Peripheral blood from monozygotic twin pairs concordant or discordant for inflammatory bowel disease was subjected to deep TCRalpha and TCRbeta repertoire profiling with unique molecular barcoding. For every twin pair, smoking habits were documented, and each individual was categorised as a current, former or never smoker. Material for sequencing was blood. The receptor chain draws on TRBV24-1 and TRBJ2-2; TCRdb gives TRBD1 as the D gene, but with no DNA this cannot be confirmed. This TCR derives from a human donor with ulcerative colitis or Crohn's disease, or a healthy co-twin of an affected twin (not recorded which). The CDR3 reads as follows: CATTPSAGTPGTGELFF.